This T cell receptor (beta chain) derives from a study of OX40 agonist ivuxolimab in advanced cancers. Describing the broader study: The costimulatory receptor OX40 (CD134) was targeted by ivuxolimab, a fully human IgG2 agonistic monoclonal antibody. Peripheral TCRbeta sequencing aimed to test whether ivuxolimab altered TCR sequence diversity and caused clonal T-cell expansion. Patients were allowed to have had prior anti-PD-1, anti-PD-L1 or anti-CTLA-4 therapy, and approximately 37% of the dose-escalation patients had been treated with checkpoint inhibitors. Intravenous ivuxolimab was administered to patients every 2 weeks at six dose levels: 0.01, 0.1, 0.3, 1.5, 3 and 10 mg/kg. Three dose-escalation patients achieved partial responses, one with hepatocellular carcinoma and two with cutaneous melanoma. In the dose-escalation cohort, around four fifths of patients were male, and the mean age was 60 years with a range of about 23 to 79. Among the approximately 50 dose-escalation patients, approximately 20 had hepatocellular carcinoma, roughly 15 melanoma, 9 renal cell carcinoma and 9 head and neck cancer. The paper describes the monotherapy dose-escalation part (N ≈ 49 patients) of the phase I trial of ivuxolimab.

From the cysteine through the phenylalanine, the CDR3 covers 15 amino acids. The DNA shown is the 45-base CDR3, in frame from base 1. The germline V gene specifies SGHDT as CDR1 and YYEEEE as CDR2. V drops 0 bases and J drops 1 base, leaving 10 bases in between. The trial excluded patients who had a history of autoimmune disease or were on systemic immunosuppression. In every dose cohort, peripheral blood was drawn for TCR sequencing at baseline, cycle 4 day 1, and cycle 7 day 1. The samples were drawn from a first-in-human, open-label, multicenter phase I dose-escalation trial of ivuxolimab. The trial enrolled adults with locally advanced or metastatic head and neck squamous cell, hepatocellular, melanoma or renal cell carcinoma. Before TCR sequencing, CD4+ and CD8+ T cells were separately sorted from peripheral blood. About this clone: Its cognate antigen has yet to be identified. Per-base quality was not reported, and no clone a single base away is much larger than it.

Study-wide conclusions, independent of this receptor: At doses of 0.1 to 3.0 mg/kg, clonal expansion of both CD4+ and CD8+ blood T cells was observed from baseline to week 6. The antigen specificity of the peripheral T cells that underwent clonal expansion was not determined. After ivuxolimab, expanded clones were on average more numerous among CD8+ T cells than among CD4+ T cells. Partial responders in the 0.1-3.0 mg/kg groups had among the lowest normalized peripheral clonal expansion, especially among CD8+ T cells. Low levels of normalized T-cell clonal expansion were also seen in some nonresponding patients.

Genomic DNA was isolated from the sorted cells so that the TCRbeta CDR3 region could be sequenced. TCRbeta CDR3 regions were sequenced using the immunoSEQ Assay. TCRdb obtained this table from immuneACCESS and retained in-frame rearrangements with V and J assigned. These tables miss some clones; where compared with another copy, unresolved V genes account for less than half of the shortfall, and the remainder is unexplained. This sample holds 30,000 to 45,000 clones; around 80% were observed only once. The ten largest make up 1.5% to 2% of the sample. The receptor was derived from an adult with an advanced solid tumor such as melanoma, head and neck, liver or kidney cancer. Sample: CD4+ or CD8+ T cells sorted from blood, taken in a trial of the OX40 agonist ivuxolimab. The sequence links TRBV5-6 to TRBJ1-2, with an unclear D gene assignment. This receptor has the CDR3 CASSLERQFNYGYTF. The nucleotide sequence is TGTGCCAGCAGCTTGGAACGGCAGTTTAACTATGGCTACACCTTC.